Below are 4 T cell receptor beta chains sequenced from a single sample in a study of blood T cell repertoires in COVID-19. Assay: immunoSEQ multiplex PCR; the TCRdb copy retains only in-frame clones and omits some. Of about 180,000 clones listed, about 88% are singletons. The sequencing sample was made of PBMCs or T cells enriched from blood (not recorded which). These receptors all stem from a woman aged 18-29 years who had recovered from COVID-19.

CDR3 amino acids: CASSLGTGGPETQYF. The CDR3 DNA is TGCGCCAGCAGCTTGGGGACAGGGGGACCGGAGACCCAGTACTTC. This chain uses TRBV5-1 with TRBJ2-5; 10 positions match TRBD1. CDR1 and CDR2 (germline): SGHRS, YFSETQ. CDR3 length: 15 residues. The trim removed 0 bases at V and 5 bases at J, leaving 4 bases unmatched.

The sample holds a few counts of this clone. The CDR3 sequence is CASSWDSNQPQHF. CDR3 DNA sequence: TGTGCCAGTAGTTGGGACAGTAATCAGCCCCAGCATTTT. The rearrangement joins TRBV19 to TRBJ1-5, with 7 bases aligning to TRBD1. CDR3 length equals 13 residues. Germline values: CDR1 LNHDA, CDR2 SQIVND (reference sequence). Trimming removed 5 bases from V and 4 bases from J; junction bases left unmatched: 2.

The chain carries TRBV3-1 (or the pseudogene TRBV3-2) and TRBJ2-3, with TRBD2 matching 9 bases. With V trimmed by 4 bases and J by 1 base, 15 bases remained unmatched. In germline, CDR1 is LGHDT, CDR2 YNNKEL (reference sequence). This CDR3 comprises 19 residues. The DNA for the CDR3 is TGTGCCAGCAGCCCACCGTTGAAGTGGCTAGCGGGACGCACAGATACGCAGTATTTT. Its protein product is CASSPPLKWLAGRTDTQYF.

The V and J genes are TRBV27 and TRBJ1-4, with a weak D call TRBD1 (5 bases). The CDR3 contains 16 residues. The germline V gene encodes CDR1 MNHEY and CDR2 SMNVEV (reference sequence). V lost 2 bases and J 5 bases, leaving 15 bases between the germline ends. The CDR3: CASSLIAQGRNEKLFF. CDR3 DNA sequence: TGTGCCAGCAGTTTAATCGCGCAGGGCCGGAATGAAAAACTGTTTTTT.